The sample holds many counts of the clone carrying this T cell receptor beta chain. Its antigen is still unknown. The record originates from a study of regulatory T cells in long-lasting Graves disease. General study findings and limits: More public clonotypes were shared by persistent patients (about 3,000) than by new patients (roughly 970). It was peripheral blood alone, not thyroid tissue, that was studied.

The CDR3 is 13 residues long. Trimming stripped 8 bases from V and 2 bases from J, with 12 bases between. Germline V gene data show CDR1 as SGHVS and CDR2 as FQNEAQ. Sequencing libraries for TCR beta were prepared with iRepertoire HTBI primers and Arm-PCR of CDR3 regions. TCRdb passed the multiplex PCR reads through MiXCR, listing each CDR3 protein once. The sample carries a few hundred thousand distinct CDR3 sequences, around 20% recorded once. Described time point: persistent/refractory GD, antithyroid drugs over 5 years with positive TRAb. TCR sequences were obtained from RNA taken from PBMCs. By American Thyroid Association guidelines, Graves' disease was diagnosed in the cohort.

The chain combines TRBV7-8 with TRBJ2-5; D is ambiguous. The sample here was peripheral blood mononuclear cells (PBMCs), taken when the disease was refractory, from a patient treated with antithyroid drugs. The receptor was derived from a female donor with Graves disease. The CDR3 reads CASSANFQETQYF. The CDR3 region has the DNA TGTGCCAGCTCAGCGAATTTTCAAGAGACCCAGTACTTC.